The 10 T cell receptor beta chains presented below share a single source sample, sequenced in a study of T cell responses to AZD1222 COVID-19 vaccine. Using immunoSEQ multiplex PCR, the repertoire was profiled, and TCRdb retains in-frame clones only, with some absent. The sample has 160,000 or so clones, more than 85% seen once; the top ten hold approximately 4.8%. The sample consisted of peripheral blood, taken on day 0 of AZD1222 vaccination. These receptors all stem from an adult in good health.

The chain links TRBV18 to TRBJ1-1; 10 bases are a match to TRBD1. CDR1 KGHSH and CDR2 LQKENI come from the germline V gene. The CDR3 extends over 17 amino acids. V lost 3 bases, J lost 6 bases, and 13 bases stayed unmatched. This CDR3 is CASSPGPRQGASSEAFF. For the CDR3, the DNA is TGTGCCAGCTCACCGGGGCCTCGACAGGGGGCGTCCTCTGAAGCTTTCTTT.

The V gene is TRBV5-8, the J gene TRBJ2-7, with TRBD1 matching 10 bases. Germline V CDR1 and CDR2: SGHTS, YDEGEE. Germline trimming cut 4 bases from V and 3 bases from J; bases unmatched to any gene: 7. The CDR3 is made up of 15 amino acids. The CDR3 bases are TGTGCCAGCAGCCGCCCCGGGACAGGGGTCTACGAGCAGTACTTC. It is translated as CASSRPGTGVYEQYF.

This clone was detected only once. The chain couples TRBV4-3 to TRBJ1-4; D is possibly TRBD1 (6 bases). V lost 1 base and J lost 8, with 14 bases in between. CDR1 and CDR2 (germline): LGHNA, YSLEER. The length of the CDR3 is 15 residues. Written as DNA, the CDR3 is TGCGCCAGCAGCCAAGCCACAGGGTTAGGGGAAAAACTGTTTTTT. As protein: CASSQATGLGEKLFF.

The V and J genes are TRBV5-1 and TRBJ2-1, with 11 bases lining up with TRBD2. V lost 4 bases to trimming and J lost 5 bases; unmatched junction nucleotides: 5. This CDR3 has 15 residues. Germline V gene lookup returns CDR1 SGHRS and CDR2 YFSETQ. This CDR3 reads CASSKGLADDNEQFF. The CDR3 DNA is TGCGCCAGCAGCAAGGGACTAGCGGACGACAATGAGCAGTTCTTC.

The chain combines TRBV19 with TRBJ1-1, with D perhaps matching TRBD1 (5 bases). V was pared by 5 bases and J by 3 bases, with 13 bases between. The CDR3 consists of 14 residues. CDR1 is LNHDA, CDR2 SQIVND, per germline (reference sequence). The CDR3 region has the DNA TGTGCCAGTAGTCAGGCGGGGCGGTACACTGAAGCTTTCTTT. This sequence encodes CASSQAGRYTEAFF.

This CDR3 reads CASCSKRENYNEQFF. In DNA form, the CDR3 reads TGCGCCAGCTGTTCAAAGCGGGAGAACTACAATGAGCAGTTCTTC. The chain links TRBV5-1 to TRBJ2-1; 8 bases match TRBD2. This CDR3 spans 15 amino acids. Germline CDR1 reads SGHRS; CDR2 reads YFSETQ. J lost 3 bases, V lost 7 bases, and 9 bases had no gene match.

This clone was counted a few times. This chain joins TRBV28 and TRBJ2-1; TRBD1 matches at 9 bases. Losses at the gene ends were 7 bases for V and 9 bases for J; bases not matched to a gene: 16. CDR3 length: 16 amino acids. The germline V gene encodes CDR1 MDHEN and CDR2 SYDVKM. The CDR3, as DNA: TGTGCCAGCACCTCACCCGCGACAGGGGGGAGGACTGAGCAGTTCTTC. Translation: CASTSPATGGRTEQFF.

The V gene is TRBV19, the J gene TRBJ1-2; a weak D match, TRBD1 (5 bases). The V gene's germline CDR1 is LNHDA and CDR2 SQIVND (reference sequence). The length of the CDR3 is 14 residues. V was cut by 6 bases and J by 4 bases, with 15 bases left in between. CDR3 coding DNA: TGTGCCAGTAGCCCTCGAGGTGACAGCTATGGCTACACCTTC. Translated, it gives CASSPRGDSYGYTF.

A single count supports this clone. This chain links TRBV15 with TRBJ2-7, with D hard to call. Germline-derived CDR1 and CDR2 are LNHNV and YYDKDF (reference sequence). V lost 0 bases and J 6 bases, leaving 6 bases between the germline ends. The CDR3 has 12 amino acids. CDR3 sequence reads: CATSRDRREQYF. DNA for the CDR3: TGTGCCACCAGCAGAGATAGGCGCGAGCAGTACTTC.

V gene TRBV7-2 combines with J gene TRBJ1-2; D perhaps matches TRBD1 (6 bases). This CDR3 comprises 15 residues. The germline V and J ends were trimmed by 4 bases and 8 bases, with 20 bases remaining between them. From germline, CDR1 is SGHTA and CDR2 FQGNSA. CDR3 sequence (DNA): TGTGCCAGCAGCTACATCAGGGGCCCTCTATGGGGCTACACCTTC. It translates to CASSYIRGPLWGYTF. Full variable domain (remainder filled in from reference TRBV7-2 and TRBJ1-2): GAGVSQSPSNKVTEKGKDVELRCDPISGHTALYWYRQSLGQGLEFLIYFQGNSAPDKSGLPSDRFSAERTGGSVSTLTIQRTQQEDSAVYLCASSYIRGPLWGYTFGSGTRLTVV.